The sequence of this TCR beta chain was determined in a study of response to subunit inactivated influenza vaccine. Each CDR3 protein gets one entry after TCRdb re-called the RT-PCR reads with MiXCR. The sample has 500,000 to 700,000 distinct CDR3 sequences, roughly 25% seen once; the top ten hold 2.5% to 3%. The germline V gene has CDR1 SQVTM and CDR2 ANQGSEA. V lost 7 bases, J lost 6 bases, and 2 bases stayed unmatched. This CDR3 contains 11 residues. These same records also appear under a second study, on T cells expressing NK-cell markers. That paper notes: Researchers built TCR beta cDNA using 5'RACE template switching with UMIs. CD3+CD56+NKG2C+, CD3+CD56+NKG2C- and CD3+CD56-NKG2C+ T cells, once sorted, supplied the TCR beta repertoires. The eight sequenced donors comprised seven who were HCMV-seropositive and one who was seronegative. Once again these clonotypes came out on top in the CD3+CD56-NKG2C+ fraction of several donors. Clones of NKG2C+ T cells that had expanded were of unclear HCMV specificity.

The sequence was obtained from a man aged 50 to 60 who received an inactivated influenza vaccine. This chain uses TRBV29-1 with TRBJ1-2; TRBD1 matches at 10 bases. This sample comprised CD4+ T cells sorted from PBMCs, obtained roughly 12 days after vaccination. CDR3 residues: CSEGQGNGYTF. The CDR3 region has the DNA TGCAGCGAGGGACAGGGGAATGGCTACACCTTC.